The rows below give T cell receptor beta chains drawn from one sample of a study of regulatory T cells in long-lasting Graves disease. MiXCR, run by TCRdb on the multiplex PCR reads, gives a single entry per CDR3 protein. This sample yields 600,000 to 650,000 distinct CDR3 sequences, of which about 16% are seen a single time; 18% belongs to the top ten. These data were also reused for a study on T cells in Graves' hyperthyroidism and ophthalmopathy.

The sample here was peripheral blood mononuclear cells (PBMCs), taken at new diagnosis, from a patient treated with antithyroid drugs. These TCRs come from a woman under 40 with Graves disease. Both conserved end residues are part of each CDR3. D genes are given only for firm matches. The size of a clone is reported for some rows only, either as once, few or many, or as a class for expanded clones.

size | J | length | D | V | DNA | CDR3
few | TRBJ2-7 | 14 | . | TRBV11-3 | TGTGCCAGCAGCCCCGGCCCGGGGGACTACGAGCAGTACTTC | CASSPGPGDYEQYF
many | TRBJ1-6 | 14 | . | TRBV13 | TGTGCCAGCAGGTCGGCCCTCCGTGGGTCACCCCTCCACTTT | CASRSALRGSPLHF
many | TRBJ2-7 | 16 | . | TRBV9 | TGTGCCAGCAGCGTAGCCGCCACAGGTCTAACCTACGAGCAGTACTTC | CASSVAATGLTYEQYF
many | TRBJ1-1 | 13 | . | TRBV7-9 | TGTGCCAGCAGCCAACTCGGGGGGGCAGACGCTTTCTTT | CASSQLGGADAFF
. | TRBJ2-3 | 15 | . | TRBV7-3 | TGTGCCAGCAGCTTACGGCGGACAGGCACAGATACGCAGTATTTT | CASSLRRTGTDTQYF
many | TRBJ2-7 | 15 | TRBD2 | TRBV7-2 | TGTGCCAGCAGCCTCGAGGTGACTAGCGGCTACGAGCAGTACTTC | CASSLEVTSGYEQYF
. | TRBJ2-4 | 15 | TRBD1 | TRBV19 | TGTGCCAGCAAGGACAGGGGGTTTTGGGAAAACATTCAGTACTTC | CASKDRGFWENIQYF
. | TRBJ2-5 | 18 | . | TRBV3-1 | TGTGCCAGCAGCCAAACCGGGTCAGTGTGGAGGTACCAAGAGACCCAGTACTTC | CASSQTGSVWRYQETQYF
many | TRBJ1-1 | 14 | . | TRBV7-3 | TGTGCCAGCAGCTTATCTGCCCGGGACACTGAAGCTTTCTTT | CASSLSARDTEAFF
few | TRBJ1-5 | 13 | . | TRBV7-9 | TGTGCCAGCAGTGGGGCAGGTAATCAGCCCCAGCATTTT | CASSGAGNQPQHF
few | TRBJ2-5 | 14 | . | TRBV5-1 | TGCGCCAGCAGCGCGGTCCCGGGGTCAGAGACCCAGTACTTC | CASSAVPGSETQYF
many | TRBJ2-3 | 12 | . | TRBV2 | TGTGCCAGCAGTGCGCCCCTAGGGGCGCAGTATTTT | CASSAPLGAQYF
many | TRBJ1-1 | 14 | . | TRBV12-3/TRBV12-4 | TGTGCCAGCAGTTTTTCACAGTCGAACACTGAAGCTTTCTTT | CASSFSQSNTEAFF
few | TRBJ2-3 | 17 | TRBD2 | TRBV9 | TGTGCCAGCAGCGCCACCTCGACTAGCGGGAGTACAGATACGCAGTATTTT | CASSATSTSGSTDTQYF
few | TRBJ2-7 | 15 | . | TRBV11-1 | TGTGCCAGCAGCTCACAGGGCCGACTACCCTACGAGCAGTACTTC | CASSSQGRLPYEQYF
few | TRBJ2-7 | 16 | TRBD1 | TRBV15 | TGTGCCACCAGCATCACCGGGACAGGGGTTTTGTACGAGCAGTACTTC | CATSITGTGVLYEQYF
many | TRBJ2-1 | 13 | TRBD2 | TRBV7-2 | TGTGCCAGCAGCTTAGTTAGCGGGATTGAGCAGTTCTTC | CASSLVSGIEQFF
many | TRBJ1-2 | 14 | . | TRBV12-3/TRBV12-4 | TGTGCCAGCAGTTTAGCCGCGGGCTACTATGGCTACACCTTC | CASSLAAGYYGYTF
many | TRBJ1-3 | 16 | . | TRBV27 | TGTGCCAGCAGTTTATCCGGCTACAACTCTGGAAACACCATATATTTT | CASSLSGYNSGNTIYF
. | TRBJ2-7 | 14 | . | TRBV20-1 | TGCAGTGCTGACTCGGGGTGGAGCTCCTACGAGCAGTACTTC | CSADSGWSSYEQYF
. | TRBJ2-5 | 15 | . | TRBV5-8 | TGTGCCAGCAGCTTGGGGGAGCTGAGGGTGGAGACCCAGTACTTC | CASSLGELRVETQYF
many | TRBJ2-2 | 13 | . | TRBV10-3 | TGTGCCATCAGTGACAGGGACACCGGGGAGCTGTTTTTT | CAISDRDTGELFF
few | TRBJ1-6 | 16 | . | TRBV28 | TGTGCCAGCAAGGTGGGGGGGGGCCCTTACGGATCACCCCTCCACTTT | CASKVGGGPYGSPLHF
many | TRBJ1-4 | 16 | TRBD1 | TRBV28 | TGTGCCAGCAGTCGGGGGGACAGATTAACTAATAAAAAACTGTTTTTT | CASSRGDRLTNKKLFF
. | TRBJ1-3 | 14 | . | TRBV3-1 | TGTGCCAGCACCGCTATGGCGAAGAGAAACACCATATATTTT | CASTAMAKRNTIYF
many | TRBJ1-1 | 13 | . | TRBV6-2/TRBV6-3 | TGTGCCAGCAGTTACAGAATGAACACTGAAGCTTTCTTT | CASSYRMNTEAFF
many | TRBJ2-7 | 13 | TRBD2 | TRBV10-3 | TGTGCCATCGGACTAGCGGGAGGTTACGAGCAGTACTTC | CAIGLAGGYEQYF
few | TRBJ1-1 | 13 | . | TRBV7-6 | TGTGCCAGCAGCTTAGCGGGGGAATCTGAAGCTTTCTTT | CASSLAGESEAFF
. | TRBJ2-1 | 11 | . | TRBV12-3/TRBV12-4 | TGTGCCAGCAGGAATACTTCTGAGCAGTTCTTC | CASRNTSEQFF